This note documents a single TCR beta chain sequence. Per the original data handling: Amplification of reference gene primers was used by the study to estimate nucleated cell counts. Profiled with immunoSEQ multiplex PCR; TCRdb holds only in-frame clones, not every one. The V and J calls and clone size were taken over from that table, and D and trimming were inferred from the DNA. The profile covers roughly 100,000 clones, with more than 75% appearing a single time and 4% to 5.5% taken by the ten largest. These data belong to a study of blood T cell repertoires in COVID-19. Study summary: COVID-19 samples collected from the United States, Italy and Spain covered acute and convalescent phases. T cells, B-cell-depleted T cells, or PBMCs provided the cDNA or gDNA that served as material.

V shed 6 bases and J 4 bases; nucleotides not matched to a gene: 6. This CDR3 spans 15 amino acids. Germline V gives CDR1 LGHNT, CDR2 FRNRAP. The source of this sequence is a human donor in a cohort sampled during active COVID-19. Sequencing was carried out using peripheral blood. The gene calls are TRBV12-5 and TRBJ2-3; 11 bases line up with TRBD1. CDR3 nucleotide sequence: TGTGCTAGTGGACCGGGGACAGGGGGTGCAGATACGCAGTATTTT. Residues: CASGPGTGGADTQYF.